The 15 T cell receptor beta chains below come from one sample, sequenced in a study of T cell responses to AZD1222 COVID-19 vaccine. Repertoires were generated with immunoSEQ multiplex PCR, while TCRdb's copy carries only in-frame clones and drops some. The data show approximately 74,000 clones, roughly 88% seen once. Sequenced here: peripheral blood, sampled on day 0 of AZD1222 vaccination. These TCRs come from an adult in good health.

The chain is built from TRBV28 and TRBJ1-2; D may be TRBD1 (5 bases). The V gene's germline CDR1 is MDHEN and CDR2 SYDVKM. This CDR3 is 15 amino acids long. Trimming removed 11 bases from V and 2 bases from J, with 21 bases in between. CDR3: CACDEGPAGNYGYTF. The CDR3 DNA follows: TGTGCCTGCGATGAGGGGCCCGCGGGGAACTATGGCTACACCTTC.

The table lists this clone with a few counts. The CDR3 DNA reads TGTGCCAGCAGCCAAGATGGGAGGGGGGCCCGAGAGACCCAGTACTTC. This sequence encodes CASSQDGRGARETQYF. The rearrangement joins TRBV3-1 (or the pseudogene TRBV3-2) to TRBJ2-5; D may be TRBD2 (7 bases). Germline-derived CDR1 and CDR2 are LGHDT and YNNKEL (reference sequence). Trimming left V 0 bases short and J 4 bases short, with 15 bases between. The CDR3 is made up of 16 amino acids.

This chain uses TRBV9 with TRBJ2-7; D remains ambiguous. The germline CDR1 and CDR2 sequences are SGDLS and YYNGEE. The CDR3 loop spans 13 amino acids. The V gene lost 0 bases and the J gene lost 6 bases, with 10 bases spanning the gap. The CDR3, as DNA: TGTGCCAGCAGCGTAGAAGACGTCGGCGAGCAGTACTTC. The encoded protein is CASSVEDVGEQYF.

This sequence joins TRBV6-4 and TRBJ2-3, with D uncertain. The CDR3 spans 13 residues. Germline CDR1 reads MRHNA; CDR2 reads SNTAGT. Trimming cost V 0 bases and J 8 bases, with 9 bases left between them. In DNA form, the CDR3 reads TGTGCCAGCAGTGACTCGATGGGTACTACGCAGTATTTT. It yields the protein CASSDSMGTTQYF.

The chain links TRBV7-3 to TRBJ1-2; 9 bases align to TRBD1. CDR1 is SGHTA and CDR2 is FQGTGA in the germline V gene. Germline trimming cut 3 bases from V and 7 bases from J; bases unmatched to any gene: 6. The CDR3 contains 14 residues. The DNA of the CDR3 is TGTGCCAGCAGCTTTTCGGGACAGGGTGCTGGCTACACCTTC. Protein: CASSFSGQGAGYTF.

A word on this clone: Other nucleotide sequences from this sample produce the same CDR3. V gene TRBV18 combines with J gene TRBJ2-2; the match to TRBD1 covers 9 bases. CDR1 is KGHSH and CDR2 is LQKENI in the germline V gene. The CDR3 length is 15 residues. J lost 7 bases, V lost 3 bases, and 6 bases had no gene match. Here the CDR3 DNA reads TGTGCCAGCTCACCCGGGACAGGGAGAGGCGGGGAGCTGTTTTTT. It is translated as CASSPGTGRGGELFF.

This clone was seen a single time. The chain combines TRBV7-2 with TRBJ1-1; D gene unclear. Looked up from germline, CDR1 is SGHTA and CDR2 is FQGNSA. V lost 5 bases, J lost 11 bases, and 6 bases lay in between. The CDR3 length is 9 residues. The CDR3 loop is CASSLGAFF. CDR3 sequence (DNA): TGTGCCAGCAGCCTAGGGGCTTTCTTT.

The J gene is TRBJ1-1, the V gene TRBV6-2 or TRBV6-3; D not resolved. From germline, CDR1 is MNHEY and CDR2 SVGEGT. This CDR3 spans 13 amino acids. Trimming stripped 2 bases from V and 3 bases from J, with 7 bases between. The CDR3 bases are TGTGCCAGCAGTTACACGCGGGACACTGAAGCTTTCTTT. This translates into CASSYTRDTEAFF.

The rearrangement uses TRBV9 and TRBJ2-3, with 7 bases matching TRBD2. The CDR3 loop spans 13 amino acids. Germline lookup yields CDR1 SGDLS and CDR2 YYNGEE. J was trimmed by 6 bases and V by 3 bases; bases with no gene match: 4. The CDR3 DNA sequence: TGTGCCAGCAGCGAGATGGGGGGGGATACGCAGTATTTT. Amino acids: CASSEMGGDTQYF.

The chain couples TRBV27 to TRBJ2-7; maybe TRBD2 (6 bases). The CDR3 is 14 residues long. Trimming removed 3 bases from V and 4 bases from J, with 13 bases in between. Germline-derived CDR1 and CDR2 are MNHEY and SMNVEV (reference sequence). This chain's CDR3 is CASSFFGRRYEQYF. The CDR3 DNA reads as TGTGCCAGCAGTTTTTTCGGGAGAAGGTACGAGCAGTACTTC.

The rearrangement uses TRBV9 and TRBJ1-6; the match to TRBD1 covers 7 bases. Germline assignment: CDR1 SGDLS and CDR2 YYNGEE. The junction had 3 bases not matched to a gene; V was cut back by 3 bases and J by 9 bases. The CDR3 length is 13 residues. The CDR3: CASSEGAPSPLHF. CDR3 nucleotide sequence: TGTGCCAGCAGCGAGGGGGCGCCTTCACCCCTCCACTTT.

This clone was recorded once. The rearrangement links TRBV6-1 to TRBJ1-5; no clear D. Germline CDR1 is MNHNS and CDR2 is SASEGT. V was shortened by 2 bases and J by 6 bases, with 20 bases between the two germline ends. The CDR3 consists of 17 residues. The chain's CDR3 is CASSESPSAGKSQPQHF. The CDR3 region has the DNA TGTGCCAGCAGTGAATCCCCTTCAGCGGGTAAATCTCAGCCCCAGCATTTT.

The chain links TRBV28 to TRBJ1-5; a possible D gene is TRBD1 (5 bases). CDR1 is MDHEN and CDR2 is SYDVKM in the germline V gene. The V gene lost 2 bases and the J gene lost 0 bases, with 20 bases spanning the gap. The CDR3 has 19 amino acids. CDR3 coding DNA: TGTGCCAGCAGTTTACCCGGGGCGCATGAGGTATCTAGCAATCAGCCCCAGCATTTT. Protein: CASSLPGAHEVSSNQPQHF.

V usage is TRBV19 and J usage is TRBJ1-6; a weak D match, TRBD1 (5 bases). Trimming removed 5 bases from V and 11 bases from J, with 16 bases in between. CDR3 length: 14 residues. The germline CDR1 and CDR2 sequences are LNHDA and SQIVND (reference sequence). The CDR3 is CASSPGTVETPLHF. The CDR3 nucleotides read TGTGCCAGTAGTCCCGGGACCGTAGAGACACCCCTCCACTTT.

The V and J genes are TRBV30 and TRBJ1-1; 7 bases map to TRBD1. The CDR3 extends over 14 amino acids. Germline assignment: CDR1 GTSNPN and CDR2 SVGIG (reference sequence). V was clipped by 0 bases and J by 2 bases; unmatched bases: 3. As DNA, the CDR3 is TGTGCCTGGAGTGTTGGACAGGTAAACACTGAAGCTTTCTTT. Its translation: CAWSVGQVNTEAFF.